These T cell receptor beta chains were read from a single sample in a study of T cell repertoires in cytomegalovirus infection. Which antigens these TCRs recognize remains unknown. MiXCR, run by TCRdb on the reads, gives a single entry per CDR3 protein. The table records over 250,000 distinct CDR3 sequences, 22% of them present only once. This material consisted of cultured PBMCs, taken from culture after CMV antigen stimulation. These receptors all come from a human donor in good health (CMV status not recorded). Some clones in this sample may be carry-over from other donors' samples. The CDR3 runs from the conserved cysteine through the conserved F or W. D genes are given only for firm matches. Size values are once, few and many counts, or a class for expanded clones, and some rows have none.

abundance	j_gene	v_gene	d_gene	CDR3aa	CDR3nt
.	TRBJ1-2	TRBV11-2	.	CASSLVGGGHGYTF	TGTGCCAGCAGCTTAGTTGGTGGCGGCCATGGCTACACCTTC
many	TRBJ2-3	TRBV12-3/TRBV12-4	.	CASRRSTDTQYF	TGTGCCAGCAGGCGGAGCACAGATACGCAGTATTTT
.	TRBJ2-5	TRBV18	.	CASSPSGFLETQYF	TGTGCCAGCTCACCCAGCGGGTTCTTGGAGACCCAGTACTTC
.	TRBJ2-3	TRBV6-2/TRBV6-3	.	CASSKRILQKPDTQYF	TGTGCCAGCAGTAAAAGGATACTTCAAAAGCCTGATACGCAGTATTTT
.	TRBJ1-1	TRBV6-5	.	CASSYSQRGDTEAFF	TGTGCCAGCAGTTACTCACAGCGCGGGGACACTGAAGCTTTCTTT
few	TRBJ1-1	TRBV4-1	.	CASSQVEGVNTEAFF	TGCGCCAGCAGCCAAGTGGAGGGGGTGAACACTGAAGCTTTCTTT
.	TRBJ1-1	TRBV7-2	.	CASSARGRGSEAFF	TGTGCCAGCAGCGCAAGGGGCAGGGGCTCTGAAGCTTTCTTT
few	TRBJ2-6	TRBV27	.	CASRISLTGSGANVLTF	TGTGCCAGCAGAATTTCACTAACAGGGTCTGGGGCCAACGTCCTGACTTTC
few	TRBJ2-7	TRBV7-8	TRBD2	CASSFSAGGFSYEQYF	TGTGCCAGCAGCTTTTCGGCGGGAGGCTTCTCCTACGAGCAGTACTTC
few	TRBJ2-3	TRBV11-3	TRBD1	CASSLDRGIDTQYF	TGTGCCAGCAGCTTGGACAGGGGGATAGATACGCAGTATTTT
.	TRBJ2-2	TRBV4-2	TRBD2	CASSQDHRLSGPTGELFF	TGTGCCAGCAGCCAAGATCATCGGCTTAGCGGGCCTACCGGGGAGCTGTTTTTT
.	TRBJ1-1	TRBV7-2	.	CASSSAAGGRPEAFF	TGTGCCAGCAGCTCAGCCGCCGGGGGCAGGCCTGAAGCTTTCTTT
.	TRBJ2-3	TRBV11-2	.	CASSLDPPGRVTDTQYF	TGTGCCAGCAGCTTAGATCCCCCCGGCCGGGTCACAGATACGCAGTATTTT
few	TRBJ2-7	TRBV5-6	.	CASSRTNRIYEQYF	TGTGCCAGCAGCAGGACCAACCGAATTTACGAGCAGTACTTC
.	TRBJ2-3	TRBV30	TRBD2	CAWSIGEGDTQYF	TGTGCCTGGAGCATAGGGGAGGGGGATACGCAGTATTTT
few	TRBJ2-1	TRBV4-1	.	CASSRKDEQFF	TGCGCCAGCAGCCGGAAGGATGAGCAGTTCTTC
.	TRBJ2-2	TRBV3-1	.	CARIKPGLLTGELFF	TGTGCCAGGATAAAGCCGGGACTCCTCACCGGGGAGCTGTTTTTT
.	TRBJ1-3	TRBV12-3/TRBV12-4	.	CASSLDSLSGNTIYF	TGTGCCAGCAGTTTGGATTCTCTCTCTGGAAACACCATATATTTT
many	TRBJ2-5	TRBV7-2	.	CASGQVETQYF	TGTGCCAGCGGTCAAGTAGAGACCCAGTACTTC
.	TRBJ1-5	TRBV27	.	CASSWGIPNSNQPQHF	TGTGCCAGCAGTTGGGGAATACCTAATAGCAATCAGCCCCAGCATTTT
.	TRBJ2-3	TRBV10-3	TRBD1	CAISQQGTDTQYF	TGTGCCATCAGCCAACAGGGGACAGATACGCAGTATTTT
.	TRBJ1-2	TRBV5-4	.	CASSLGYEHNYGYTF	TGTGCCAGCAGCTTAGGGTACGAACATAACTATGGCTACACCTTC
many	TRBJ2-3	TRBV7-2	TRBD1	CASSFIPGQGSDTQYF	TGTGCCAGCAGCTTCATCCCGGGACAGGGTAGTGATACGCAGTATTTT
few	TRBJ1-2	TRBV19	.	CASSIKPPNYGYTF	TGTGCCAGTAGTATTAAACCACCTAACTATGGCTACACCTTC
few	TRBJ1-5	TRBV4-1	.	CASSQDRRAARTSNQPQHF	TGCGCCAGCAGCCAAGATCGCCGCGCGGCCCGTACGAGCAATCAGCCCCAGCATTTT
many	TRBJ1-1	TRBV7-9	.	CASSLVGVSTEAFF	TGTGCCAGCAGCTTAGTTGGGGTATCCACTGAAGCTTTCTTT
.	TRBJ2-5	TRBV6-2/TRBV6-3	.	CASSYPRPETQYF	TGTGCCAGCAGTTACCCCAGGCCCGAGACCCAGTACTTC
.	TRBJ1-5	TRBV3-1	.	CASSQILGSNQPQHF	TGTGCCAGCAGTCAAATTCTCGGTAGCAATCAGCCCCAGCATTTT
many	TRBJ2-3	TRBV7-2	.	CASSLRDTQYF	TGTGCCAGCAGCTTACGAGATACGCAGTATTTT
.	TRBJ2-5	TRBV7-6	TRBD1	CASSLAGQGQETQYF	TGTGCCAGCAGCTTAGCGGGACAGGGCCAAGAGACCCAGTACTTC
many	TRBJ2-5	TRBV7-2	.	CASSPRGSRQETQYF	TGTGCCAGCAGCCCTCGGGGCAGCAGGCAAGAGACCCAGTACTTC
many	TRBJ1-5	TRBV7-8	TRBD1	CASSPTGEQPQHF	TGTGCCAGCAGCCCCACAGGGGAACAGCCCCAGCATTTT
many	TRBJ2-1	TRBV7-2	.	CASSPDRVNEQFF	TGTGCCAGCAGCCCTGACAGAGTCAATGAGCAGTTCTTC
.	TRBJ2-5	TRBV7-9	TRBD1	CASSPDRKETQYF	TGTGCCAGCAGCCCGGACAGGAAAGAGACCCAGTACTTC
few	TRBJ2-7	TRBV10-3	TRBD2	CAISDPYETSANYEQYF	TGTGCCATCAGTGACCCGTACGAAACTAGCGCGAACTACGAGCAGTACTTC
many	TRBJ2-1	TRBV7-2	TRBD2	CASSLLAGTSSYNEQFF	TGTGCCAGCAGCTTACTAGCGGGAACTAGCTCCTACAATGAGCAGTTCTTC
.	TRBJ2-2	TRBV7-2	.	CASSLERVTGELFF	TGTGCCAGCAGCTTAGAACGTGTCACCGGGGAGCTGTTTTTT